This T cell receptor (beta chain) stems from a study of T cell repertoires in cytomegalovirus infection. As for the study in general: Through public TCR beta signatures, both CMV infection and matching HLA type were indicated.

Germline V lookup: CDR1 SGHTA, CDR2 FQGNSA. The ends lost 5 bases at V and 4 bases at J; junction bases unmatched: 5. The CDR3 consists of 15 residues. This clonotype was detected many times. TCRdb re-called the reads through MiXCR, storing one row per CDR3 protein. The table has around 450,000 distinct CDR3 sequences, roughly 12% seen once; the top ten hold roughly 10%. This receptor was obtained from a human donor in good health (CMV status not recorded). Some clones in this sample may be carry-over from other donors' samples. The chain employs TRBV7-2 and TRBJ2-1; 10 nucleotides agree with TRBD2. The sequenced sample was PBMCs. CDR3 sequence (DNA): TGTGCCAGCAGCCCCAGCGGGGGGGGTTACAATGAGCAGTTCTTC. It specifies CASSPSGGGYNEQFF.